The subject of this entry is one TCR beta chain. These data originate in a study of T cell changes during pregnancy in multiple sclerosis. J gave up 4 bases and V 0 bases, and 12 bases lay outside the gene matches. The germline V gene encodes CDR1 PRHDT and CDR2 FYEKMQ (reference sequence). The CDR3 contains 18 residues. The assay was immunoSEQ multiplex PCR, and TCRdb's table has in-frame clones only and misses some. The sample consists of about 39,000 clones, roughly 84% of them appearing once. The TCR sequence derives from a female donor with multiple sclerosis, enrolled in a pregnancy study. The chain links TRBV13 to TRBJ2-5, with 9 bases identical to TRBD2. This specimen was CD8+ T cells from peripheral blood mononuclear cells, taken in the first trimester of pregnancy. The CDR3 sequence: CASSLGRSGGGARETQYF. The CDR3 region has the DNA TGTGCCAGCAGCTTAGGCCGGTCGGGCGGGGGGGCCAGAGAGACCCAGTACTTC.